These 9 T cell receptor beta chains share one sample of origin, sequenced in a study of blood T cell repertoires in COVID-19. Using immunoSEQ multiplex PCR, the repertoire was profiled, and TCRdb retains in-frame clones only, with some absent. The sample lists almost 90,000 clones; less than 95% were seen once. Material for sequencing was peripheral blood. Receptor source: a man between 18 and 29 years old with COVID-19, enrolled during active disease.

V and J are TRBV24-1 and TRBJ2-1, with 10 bases matching TRBD2. Trimming cost V 7 bases and J 1 base; bases outside gene matches: 30. The CDR3 covers 24 residues. Per the germline V gene, CDR1 is KGHDR and CDR2 is SFDVKD. The CDR3 coding sequence is TGTGCCACCAGATTATACAGGGGCGCCGCGGGACTAGCGTTAGGGGGGAGATCCTACAATGAGCAGTTCTTC. Its translation is CATRLYRGAAGLALGGRSYNEQFF.

This clone was observed a few times. CDR3 protein: CASSGNPIGGSNQPQHF. In nucleotides, the CDR3 is TGTGCCAGCAGTGGAAACCCAATAGGCGGGAGCAATCAGCCCCAGCATTTT. The chain couples TRBV2 to TRBJ1-5; D unclear. V shed 4 bases and J shed 1 base, with 17 bases lying between them. Germline CDR1 SNHLY, CDR2 FYNNEI. This CDR3 has 17 amino acids. The whole variable domain, remainder taken from reference TRBV2 and TRBJ1-5, is EPEVTQTPSHQVTQMGQEVILRCVPISNHLYFYWYRQILGQKVEFLVSFYNNEISEKSEIFDDQFSVERPDGSNFTLKIRSTKLEDSAMYFCASSGNPIGGSNQPQHFGDGTRLSIL.

This chain links TRBV24-1 with TRBJ2-7, with D possibly TRBD2 on 5 matching bases. The CDR3 is 12 residues long. V lost 5 bases and J lost 2, with 6 bases in between. Germline V CDR1 and CDR2: KGHDR, SFDVKD. This CDR3 reads CATSAGAYEQYF. For the CDR3, the DNA is TGTGCCACCAGTGCCGGGGCCTACGAGCAGTACTTC.

This clone has only one observation. The chain joins TRBV29-1 to TRBJ2-3; D possibly corresponds to TRBD2 (5 bases). Trimming shortened V by 4 bases and J by 0 bases, and 8 bases separated the two germline ends. The CDR3 spans 13 residues. Germline CDR1 SQVTM, CDR2 ANQGSEA. CDR3 protein: CSVVGRSTDTQYF. CDR3 bases: TGCAGCGTTGTTGGGAGAAGCACAGATACGCAGTATTTT.

The chain is built from TRBV18 and TRBJ2-7; 10 positions agree with TRBD2. CDR3 size: 14 residues. Trimming at V came to 5 bases and at J to 0 bases, leaving 1 base not matched to a gene. CDR1 and CDR2 (germline): KGHSH, LQKENI. The CDR3 nucleotides are TGTGCCAGCTCAACTAGCGGGACCTCCTACGAGCAGTACTTC. Translation: CASSTSGTSYEQYF.

The V and J genes are TRBV7-6 and TRBJ2-1; 8 bases match TRBD2. V shed 2 bases and J 8 bases; nucleotides not matched to a gene: 5. The CDR3 has 14 amino acids. CDR1 SGHVS and CDR2 FNYEAQ come from the germline V gene. The CDR3 nucleotides are TGTGCCAGCAGCTTAAGTGCGGGAGGTTATGAGCAGTTCTTC. This translates into CASSLSAGGYEQFF. The full variable domain, rest sourced from reference TRBV7-6 and TRBJ2-1, is GAGVSQSPRYKVTKRGQDVALRCDPISGHVSLYWYRQALGQGPEFLTYFNYEAQQDKSGLPNDRFSAERPEGSISTLTIQRTEQRDSAMYRCASSLSAGGYEQFFGPGTRLTVL.

Only one count was recorded for this clone. The rearrangement links TRBV28 to TRBJ2-1; D call uncertain. This CDR3 spans 12 amino acids. Deletions cut 6 bases from V and 5 bases from J, with 8 bases between. Germline lookup yields CDR1 MDHEN and CDR2 SYDVKM. The CDR3 reads CASSSTDNEQFF. As DNA, the CDR3 is TGTGCCAGCAGCTCTACTGACAATGAGCAGTTCTTC.

This chain links TRBV5-1 with TRBJ2-7; 15 bases agree with TRBD2. Germline V gene lookup returns CDR1 SGHRS and CDR2 YFSETQ. CDR3 length equals 15 residues. Trimming took 5 bases from V and 7 from J; bases not matched to a gene: 7. Here the CDR3 reads CASRPSGTSGREQYF. For the CDR3, the DNA is TGCGCCAGCAGACCCTCCGGGACTAGCGGGAGGGAGCAGTACTTC.

This clone was recorded only once. The genes are TRBV7-6 and TRBJ2-1, with 7 bases that match TRBD2. This CDR3 has 15 amino acids. Germline loops: CDR1 SGHVS, CDR2 FNYEAQ. V gave up 4 bases and J gave up 6 bases; unmatched junction bases: 9. The CDR3 region is CASSSLAGAGNEQFF. The CDR3 bases are TGTGCCAGCAGCTCCCTTGCGGGAGCGGGCAATGAGCAGTTCTTC. The full variable domain, rest sourced from reference TRBV7-6 and TRBJ2-1, is GAGVSQSPRYKVTKRGQDVALRCDPISGHVSLYWYRQALGQGPEFLTYFNYEAQQDKSGLPNDRFSAERPEGSISTLTIQRTEQRDSAMYRCASSSLAGAGNEQFFGPGTRLTVL.